Listed here is a single TCR beta chain. The antigen remains unidentified. These data originate in a study of shared clonotypes between healthy human individuals. Execution of the assay was at deep level. Method: immunoSEQ multiplex PCR; TCRdb's copy keeps in-frame clones and lacks some. Among about 380,000 clones listed, 90% to 98% were seen once. General study points: Depth was large, yet rarefaction showed that sorted-subset sequencing was incomplete.

Germline assignment: CDR1 MNHNY and CDR2 SVGAGI (reference sequence). This CDR3 is 15 amino acids long. V was pared by 6 bases and J by 2 bases, with 8 bases of the junction left unmatched. The sequenced material came from memory CD8+ T cells sorted from blood. The subset: CD45RO+ cells pooled with CCR7-negative TemRA cells. V and J are TRBV6-6 and TRBJ2-3, with 7 positions matching TRBD2. The TCR was taken from a man aged 25 to 40 in good health. CDR3 in amino acids: CASRSSGLFTDTQYF. Here the CDR3 DNA reads TGTGCCAGCAGATCTAGCGGACTATTCACAGATACGCAGTATTTT.